A single sample gave rise to the 32 T cell receptor beta chains below, sequenced in a study of cytotoxic CD8 clonotypes in ibrutinib-treated CLL. TCRdb's table, derived via immunoSEQ multiplex PCR, lists solely in-frame clones and lacks some. The table records 190,000 or so clones, 55% to 85% of them present only once. The input for sequencing was PBMCs, taken after 24 months of ibrutinib treatment. The receptor set was obtained from a human donor with chronic lymphocytic leukemia.

The chain has TRBV7-9 and TRBJ2-7; D gene ambiguous. CDR3 length equals 14 residues. Between the trimmed V and J ends, which lost 3 bases and 2 bases, there was a span of 11 bases. Per the germline V gene, CDR1 is SEHNR and CDR2 is FQNEAQ (reference sequence). Written as DNA, the CDR3 is TGTGCCAGCAGCTTCTTCCACGGAGCCTACGAGCAGTACTTC. Its protein is CASSFFHGAYEQYF.

The DNA of the CDR3 is TGTGCCAGCAGCTTAACTGGGGATGAGCAGTACTTC. It is translated as CASSLTGDEQYF. The chain joins TRBV7-3 to TRBJ2-7; D call uncertain. From germline, CDR1 is SGHTA and CDR2 FQGTGA. V dropped 0 bases and J dropped 7 bases, with 7 bases sitting between them. This CDR3 contains 12 residues.

The genes are TRBV19 and TRBJ1-2, with D unresolved. The ends were cut back, 2 bases at V and 8 bases at J, with 6 bases in the middle. This CDR3 has 11 residues. CDR1 is LNHDA and CDR2 is SQIVND in the germline V gene (reference sequence). The CDR3: CASSISQGYTF. CDR3 in DNA: TGTGCCAGTAGTATAAGCCAGGGCTACACCTTC.

The chain carries TRBV7-6 and TRBJ2-7; TRBD1 agrees at 7 bases. This CDR3 region has 16 residues. Germline-derived CDR1 and CDR2 are SGHVS and FNYEAQ. J gave up 2 bases and V 0 bases, and 7 bases lay outside the gene matches. The CDR3 here is CASSLAGTVTTYEQYF. CDR3 nucleotides: TGTGCCAGCAGCTTAGCCGGGACAGTAACAACCTACGAGCAGTACTTC.

The chain has TRBV5-1 and TRBJ2-5, with D possibly being TRBD1 or TRBD2 (6 bases each). Trimming pared 0 bases from V and 2 bases from J, leaving 11 bases between. Germline-derived CDR1 and CDR2 are SGHRS and YFSETQ. The CDR3 totals 15 residues. The CDR3 nucleotides read TGCGCCAGCAGCTTGGTTGGAGGGGGGCAAGAGACCCAGTACTTC. Translated: CASSLVGGGQETQYF.

This rearrangement joins TRBV4-1 to TRBJ2-5; D not resolved. The CDR3 totals 16 residues. Germline values: CDR1 MGHRA, CDR2 YSYEKL. V lost 0 bases and J lost 2, with 13 bases in between. The CDR3 loop reads CASSQDLLTPQETQYF. The DNA for the CDR3 is TGCGCCAGCAGCCAAGACCTCCTAACCCCTCAAGAGACCCAGTACTTC.

The CDR3 loop reads CASSLTDRVYGYTF. The CDR3 DNA reads as TGTGCCAGCAGTTTAACCGACAGGGTCTATGGCTACACCTTC. The V and J genes are TRBV28 and TRBJ1-2, with 7 bases matching TRBD1. The germline V gene has CDR1 MDHEN and CDR2 SYDVKM. The CDR3 is 14 amino acids. Germline trimming cut 2 bases from V and 4 bases from J; bases unmatched to any gene: 4.

V usage is TRBV11-2 and J usage is TRBJ2-7, with 9 bases lining up with TRBD1. Looked up from germline, CDR1 is SGHAT and CDR2 is FQNNGV. The ends lost 1 base at V and 5 bases at J; junction bases unmatched: 6. This CDR3 is 15 amino acids long. The CDR3 loop is CASSLVGTGSHEQYF. In nucleotides, the CDR3 is TGTGCCAGCAGCTTAGTTGGGACAGGGTCCCACGAGCAGTACTTC. Variable domain in full (rest from reference TRBV11-2 and TRBJ2-7): EAGVAQSPRYKIIEKRQSVAFWCNPISGHATLYWYQQILGQGPKLLIQFQNNGVVDDSQLPKDRFSAERLKGVDSTLKIQPAKLEDSAVYLCASSLVGTGSHEQYFGPGTRLTVT.

V usage is TRBV20-1 and J usage is TRBJ2-7, with D uncertain. Trimming took off 5 bases at V and 6 bases at J, with 11 bases between the two ends. From germline, CDR1 is DFQATT and CDR2 SNEGSKA (reference sequence). This CDR3 is 11 amino acids long. Here the CDR3 reads CSAVGFGEQYF. As DNA, the CDR3 is TGCAGTGCTGTGGGATTCGGCGAGCAGTACTTC.

The CDR3 reads CASSPNSGGDGFDYGYTF. The DNA for the CDR3 is TGTGCCAGCAGCCCGAATTCAGGGGGCGACGGCTTCGACTATGGCTACACCTTC. The chain is built from TRBV4-2 and TRBJ1-2; TRBD1 agrees at 8 bases. The CDR3 extends over 18 amino acids. Germline V CDR1 and CDR2: LGHNA, YNFKEQ. Germline trimming cut 4 bases from V and 3 bases from J; bases unmatched to any gene: 16.

This chain joins TRBV7-9 and TRBJ2-7, with D perhaps TRBD1 (6 bases). This CDR3 region has 14 residues. Germline CDR1 and CDR2: SEHNR and FQNEAQ (reference sequence). V lost 4 bases and J 3 bases, leaving 13 bases between the germline ends. The CDR3 sequence is CASSSADSVYEQYF. The CDR3 DNA reads as TGTGCCAGCAGCTCCGCGGACAGCGTCTACGAGCAGTACTTC. Filled out from reference TRBV7-9 and TRBJ2-7, the complete variable domain reads DTGVSQNPRHKITKRGQNVTFRCDPISEHNRLYWYRQTLGQGPEFLTYFQNEAQLEKSRLLSDRFSAERPKGSFSTLEIQRTEQGDSAMYLCASSSADSVYEQYFGPGTRLTVT.

The V call is TRBV5-1, the J call TRBJ2-1; 11 bases line up with TRBD2. V lost 7 bases and J lost 5; bases outside the gene matches: 5. The CDR3 spans 14 residues. Germline V lookup: CDR1 SGHRS, CDR2 YFSETQ. Here the CDR3 reads CASALAGDHNEQFF. The CDR3 DNA follows: TGCGCCAGCGCACTAGCGGGAGACCACAATGAGCAGTTCTTC.

This chain links TRBV5-1 with TRBJ2-1; 10 nucleotides line up with TRBD2. The trim removed 0 bases at V and 15 bases at J, leaving 9 bases unmatched. The CDR3 totals 14 residues. Germline CDR1 SGHRS, CDR2 YFSETQ. The CDR3 reads CASSLEASGSLLFF. CDR3 in DNA: TGCGCCAGCAGCTTGGAGGCTAGCGGGAGTTTGTTGTTCTTC. Full variable domain (remainder filled in from reference TRBV5-1 and TRBJ2-1): KAGVTQTPRYLIKTRGQQVTLSCSPISGHRSVSWYQQTPGQGLQFLFEYFSETQRNKGNFPGRFSGRQFSNSRSEMNVSTLELGDSALYLCASSLEASGSLLFFGPGTRLTVL.

The chain is built from TRBV4-1 and TRBJ2-7, with 9 bases aligning to TRBD1. V lost 5 bases and J lost 0; bases outside the gene matches: 5. CDR1 is MGHRA, CDR2 YSYEKL, per germline. CDR3 length: 15 residues. The CDR3 DNA follows: TGCGCCAGCAGCAAGGACAGGGGAGACTCCTACGAGCAGTACTTC. Protein sequence: CASSKDRGDSYEQYF.

The chain combines TRBV29-1 with TRBJ2-3; 8 bases fit TRBD1. The CDR3 runs to 12 residues. J gave up 4 bases and V 7 bases, and 4 bases lay outside the gene matches. Germline V CDR1 and CDR2: SQVTM, ANQGSEA. This chain's CDR3 is CSERTGSDTQYF. CDR3 DNA sequence: TGCAGCGAACGGACAGGGTCAGATACGCAGTATTTT.

There are a few counts of this clone. V is TRBV9 and J is TRBJ1-2; D is unclear. Germline CDR1 reads SGDLS; CDR2 reads YYNGEE. V lost 4 bases, J lost 4 bases, and 5 bases lay in between. The CDR3 runs to 11 residues. The DNA of the CDR3 is TGTGCCAGCAGCCGAAGCTATGGCTACACCTTC. It encodes CASSRSYGYTF.

The genes are TRBV4-3 and TRBJ2-5; 8 nucleotides agree with TRBD1. Germline V gene lookup returns CDR1 LGHNA and CDR2 YSLEER. The CDR3 length is 14 residues. The V and J ends lost 5 bases and 9 bases, in that order; junction bases with no gene match: 11. CDR3 loop: CASSDGQGRTAQYF. CDR3 DNA sequence: TGCGCCAGCAGCGATGGACAGGGCCGTACGGCCCAGTACTTC.

The rearrangement links TRBV18 to TRBJ2-7, with 8 bases matching TRBD2. V gave up 8 bases and J gave up 5 bases; unmatched junction bases: 5. CDR1 KGHSH and CDR2 LQKENI come from the germline V gene. This CDR3 comprises 12 residues. CDR3 nucleotides: TGTGCCAGCCACGGCGGGGGGCACGAGCAGTACTTC. Protein: CASHGGGHEQYF.

The CDR3 nucleotides read TGTGCCAGCGGGTGGGACACCTCACAGTTCTTC. Amino acid sequence: CASGWDTSQFF. V and J are TRBV6-1 and TRBJ2-1; D is possibly TRBD1 (6 bases). Germline lookup yields CDR1 MNHNS and CDR2 SASEGT. With 8 bases removed from V and 13 bases from J, the gap between germline ends came to 15 bases. The CDR3 is 11 residues long.

The chain has TRBV23-1 and TRBJ2-7; D is undetermined. TRBV23-1 carries the ORF label, with uncertain function. The CDR3 extends over 14 amino acids. V dropped 0 bases and J dropped 2 bases, with 8 bases sitting between them. The CDR3 sequence: CASSQSQYPYEQYF. As DNA, the CDR3 is TGCGCCAGCAGTCAATCACAGTATCCCTACGAGCAGTACTTC.

The V gene is TRBV15, the J gene TRBJ2-2; 11 bases fit TRBD1. The germline V gene has CDR1 LNHNV and CDR2 YYDKDF (reference sequence). V lost 7 bases, J lost 2 bases, and 12 bases stayed unmatched. This CDR3 comprises 18 residues. CDR3 bases: TGTGCCACCAACGAGCAGGGACAGGGGGGGAGTAACACCGGGGAGCTGTTTTTT. Its translation: CATNEQGQGGSNTGELFF.

This chain connects TRBV29-1 to TRBJ2-6, with D hard to call. CDR1 and CDR2 (germline): SQVTM, ANQGSEA. V was pared by 0 bases and J by 2 bases, with 11 bases between. CDR3 length equals 16 residues. In DNA form, the CDR3 reads TGCAGCGTTGAAGATCGCACTATGCCTGGGGCCAACGTCCTGACTTTC. Translating gives CSVEDRTMPGANVLTF.

This clone was seen once. V usage is TRBV7-2 and J usage is TRBJ1-5; 7 bases agree with TRBD1. The CDR3 has 14 residues. Germline V gene sequence: CDR1 SGHTA, CDR2 FQGNSA. V shed 4 bases, J shed 11 bases, and the junction held 11 bases outside the gene matches. The CDR3 reads CASSSTSRGITQHF. The DNA of the CDR3 is TGTGCCAGCAGCTCAACCTCCAGGGGGATAACCCAGCATTTT.

V gene TRBV5-4 combines with J gene TRBJ2-7, with D possibly matching TRBD2 (6 bases). There are 17 residues in the CDR3. The germline gives CDR1 SGHNT, CDR2 YYREEE (reference sequence). V lost 1 base, J lost 1 base, and 18 bases lay in between. The CDR3 loop reads CASSLWFGGTHSYEQYF. The CDR3 coding sequence is TGTGCCAGCAGCTTGTGGTTTGGCGGGACCCATTCCTACGAGCAGTACTTC.

The chain joins TRBV5-6 to TRBJ2-1; unclear D gene. CDR3 length: 11 residues. Between the trimmed V and J ends, which lost 0 bases and 11 bases, there was a span of 6 bases. From germline, CDR1 is SGHDT and CDR2 YYEEEE. CDR3 sequence reads: CASSLGPKQFF. CDR3 nucleotides: TGTGCCAGCAGCTTGGGGCCTAAGCAGTTCTTC.

The CDR3 spells CASSLVAGGLEDEQFF. CDR3 DNA sequence: TGTGCCAGCAGCTTGGTGGCGGGAGGTCTTGAGGATGAGCAGTTCTTC. This chain uses TRBV5-4 with TRBJ2-1; 8 bases map to TRBD2. The CDR3 runs 16 residues. Trimming cost V 0 bases and J 8 bases; bases outside gene matches: 10. CDR1 is SGHNT, CDR2 YYREEE, per germline (reference sequence).

The genes are TRBV5-1 and TRBJ1-3; no clear D gene. The CDR3 extends over 15 amino acids. The ends were cut back, 4 bases at V and 0 bases at J, with 11 bases in the middle. The V gene's germline CDR1 is SGHRS and CDR2 YFSETQ. CDR3 sequence (DNA): TGCGCCAGCAGCATCGGGCTGAGCTCTGGAAACACCATATATTTT. Residues: CASSIGLSSGNTIYF.

This rearrangement joins TRBV7-9 to TRBJ2-3, with a weak D call TRBD2 (5 bases). CDR3 length: 13 amino acids. In germline, CDR1 is SEHNR, CDR2 FQNEAQ (reference sequence). The V and J ends lost 8 bases and 0 bases respectively, with 9 bases between them. CDR3 sequence (DNA): TGTGCCAGCCCTAGCAGTAGCACAGATACGCAGTATTTT. Protein: CASPSSSTDTQYF.

The rearrangement links TRBV18 to TRBJ2-5, with 10 bases aligning to TRBD2. The V segment lost 3 bases and the J segment 2 bases; nucleotides outside the gene matches: 6. The germline gives CDR1 KGHSH, CDR2 LQKENI. This CDR3 has 16 residues. CDR3 nucleotides: TGTGCCAGCTCACCGCTTAGCGGGAGGAGACAAGAGACCCAGTACTTC. It is translated as CASSPLSGRRQETQYF.

The count of this clone is one. The chain is built from TRBV27 and TRBJ2-7; 10 bases match TRBD2. Germline V gene lookup returns CDR1 MNHEY and CDR2 SMNVEV (reference sequence). Trimming took 6 bases from V and 0 from J; bases not matched to a gene: 2. This CDR3 region has 14 residues. The CDR3 protein is CASRAGGNSYEQYF. CDR3 nucleotide sequence: TGTGCCAGCAGAGCGGGAGGGAACTCCTACGAGCAGTACTTC.

This chain links TRBV11-2 with TRBJ1-2; no clear D. The CDR3 spans 14 residues. Germline CDR1 reads SGHAT; CDR2 reads FQNNGV. The V gene lost 1 base and the J gene lost 8 bases, with 14 bases spanning the gap. The CDR3 DNA sequence: TGTGCCAGCAGCTTAGCGGGCCGGATGGAGGGCTACACCTTC. The encoded protein is CASSLAGRMEGYTF.

J is TRBJ1-1 and V is TRBV5-1, with 7 bases aligning to TRBD1. CDR1 SGHRS and CDR2 YFSETQ come from the germline V gene. The CDR3 has 14 amino acids. V gave up 4 bases and J gave up 3 bases; unmatched junction bases: 6. The CDR3 sequence: CASSPGQGDTEAFF. In DNA, the CDR3 is TGCGCCAGCAGCCCGGGTCAGGGGGACACTGAAGCTTTCTTT.